Listed below are T cell receptor beta chains from one sample, sequenced in a study of blood T cell repertoires in COVID-19. The method was immunoSEQ multiplex PCR; TCRdb's version includes in-frame clones alone and lacks a portion of them. The sample has 250,000 to 350,000 clones, roughly nine tenths seen once; the top ten hold roughly 2.6%. Sequenced material: PBMCs or T cells enriched from blood (not recorded which). These receptors were collected from a man between 60 and 75 years old who had recovered from COVID-19. Both conserved end residues are part of each CDR3. A D gene is named only where the DNA matches it firmly. Some rows mark clone size as missing; the rest say once, few, many or name a class of expanded clone.

.	TRBD2	TRBJ2-3	TRBV4-1	CASSQEAGGNTDTQYF	TGCGCCAGCAGCCAAGAGGCGGGGGGGAACACAGATACGCAGTATTTT
.	.	TRBJ1-2	TRBV6-5	CASSYDRTVGVGYTF	TGTGCCAGCAGTTACGATCGGACAGTTGGTGTTGGCTACACCTTC
few	TRBD1	TRBJ1-2	TRBV11-2	CASSSITGVLGYTF	TGTGCCAGCAGTTCGATTACAGGGGTTTTAGGCTACACCTTC
.	TRBD2	TRBJ2-1	TRBV7-6	CASSLRAYLSSGGDNEQFF	TGTGCCAGCAGCTTACGAGCCTACCTCTCTAGCGGTGGGGACAATGAGCAGTTCTTC
.	TRBD1	TRBJ1-1	TRBV4-1	CASSQATGSYAEAFF	TGCGCCAGCAGCCAAGCGACAGGGTCGTACGCTGAAGCTTTCTTT
.	TRBD1	TRBJ2-4	TRBV7-9	CASSPVGQAPNIQYF	TGTGCCAGCAGCCCGGTGGGACAGGCGCCAAACATTCAGTACTTC
once	.	TRBJ1-1	TRBV21-1	CASSPSGTFF	TGTGCCAGCAGCCCCTCGGGAACTTTCTTT
.	TRBD1	TRBJ1-4	TRBV7-9	CASSEGQGSEKLFF	TGTGCCAGCAGCGAGGGACAGGGGTCTGAAAAACTGTTTTTT
once	TRBD1	TRBJ1-5	TRBV7-9	CASSLAPVTGGAVHQPQHF	TGTGCCAGCAGCTTAGCTCCCGTGACAGGGGGCGCAGTCCATCAGCCCCAGCATTTT
.	.	TRBJ1-1	TRBV29-1	CSSDTYSEAFF	TGCTCCTCCGACACGTATTCTGAAGCTTTCTTT
.	.	TRBJ1-5	TRBV30	CAWSVGTYSNQPQHF	TGTGCCTGGAGTGTAGGGACATATAGCAATCAGCCCCAGCATTTT
.	TRBD1	TRBJ2-1	TRBV15	CATSRGGTGSYNEQFF	TGTGCCACCAGCAGAGGAGGGACAGGGAGCTACAATGAGCAGTTCTTC
once	TRBD1	TRBJ1-1	TRBV5-1	CASSLGFGSQGVNEAFF	TGCGCCAGCAGCTTGGGGTTCGGGTCCCAGGGGGTGAATGAAGCTTTCTTT
.	TRBD2	TRBJ2-1	TRBV7-3	CASSSSGEYNEQFF	TGTGCCAGCAGCTCTAGCGGGGAGTACAATGAGCAGTTCTTC
.	TRBD2	TRBJ2-1	TRBV24-1	CATSDVGLASYNEQFF	TGTGCCACCAGTGATGTGGGACTAGCGTCCTACAATGAGCAGTTCTTC
.	.	TRBJ2-7	TRBV5-1	CASSLPGNEQYF	TGCGCCAGCAGCTTGCCAGGGAATGAGCAGTACTTC
.	.	TRBJ2-2	TRBV24-1	CATSDPQGGTGELFF	TGTGCCACCAGTGACCCTCAGGGGGGCACCGGGGAGCTGTTTTTT
.	.	TRBJ2-4	TRBV18	CASSPDMGLAKNIQYF	TGTGCCAGCTCACCAGACATGGGGCTAGCCAAAAACATTCAGTACTTC
.	TRBD1	TRBJ1-1	TRBV3-1/TRBV3-2	CASSQVGQGNTEAFF	TGTGCCAGCAGCCAAGTGGGACAGGGGAACACTGAAGCTTTCTTT
few	.	TRBJ1-2	TRBV6-1	CASSEYPGRNSGYTF	TGTGCCAGCAGTGAATATCCAGGGAGGAACAGTGGCTACACCTTC
few	.	TRBJ1-5	TRBV10-3	CAISDLPNQPQHF	TGTGCCATCAGTGACCTACCAAATCAGCCCCAGCATTTT
.	.	TRBJ1-2	TRBV6-5	CASSYSRGYGYTF	TGTGCCAGCAGTTACTCGCGAGGCTATGGCTACACCTTC
.	TRBD1	TRBJ1-6	TRBV7-2	CASSFNRGPDSPLHF	TGTGCCAGCAGCTTCAACAGGGGGCCTGATTCACCCCTCCACTTT
.	.	TRBJ2-5	TRBV5-1	CASSFGPGGIGETQYF	.
.	.	TRBJ1-5	TRBV15	CATSYDMVWGPRHF	TGTGCCACCAGCTACGATATGGTATGGGGCCCGAGGCATTTT
.	.	TRBJ1-3	TRBV2	CATLRETIYF	TGTGCTACGTTACGGGAGACCATATATTTT
.	TRBD2	TRBJ2-3	TRBV11-2	CASSFGAGDIDTQYF	TGTGCCAGCAGCTTCGGGGCGGGAGACATAGATACGCAGTATTTT
.	TRBD2	TRBJ2-7	TRBV2	CASSSSGRAVNEQYF	TGTGCCAGCAGTTCTAGCGGGAGGGCCGTTAACGAGCAGTACTTC
few	.	TRBJ2-7	TRBV27	CATKSVTAGYEQYF	TGTGCCACCAAGAGTGTGACAGCGGGCTACGAGCAGTACTTC
.	TRBD1	TRBJ1-6	TRBV11-2	CASSRGTGVSPLHF	TGTGCCAGCAGCCGCGGGACAGGGGTTTCACCCCTCCACTTT
.	.	TRBJ1-6	TRBV19	CASSIRGGTNNSPLHF	TGTGCCAGTAGTATCAGGGGAGGGACCAATAATTCACCCCTCCACTTT
.	.	TRBJ2-1	TRBV5-4	CASSLRGPNEQFF	TGTGCCAGCAGCTTGCGCGGGCCCAATGAGCAGTTCTTC
.	.	TRBJ1-3	TRBV6-1	CASSEHPTVGSGNTIYF	TGTGCCAGCAGTGAACACCCCACTGTCGGCTCTGGAAACACCATATATTTT
.	.	TRBJ2-1	TRBV7-2	CASSSPYNEQFF	TGTGCCAGCAGCAGCCCTTACAATGAGCAGTTCTTC
.	TRBD2	TRBJ2-3	TRBV24-1	CATSLSGADTQYF	TGTGCCACCAGTCTCAGCGGGGCGGATACGCAGTATTTT
.	TRBD1	TRBJ1-4	TRBV19	CASRPDRVGEKLFF	TGTGCCAGTCGACCCGACAGGGTTGGGGAAAAACTGTTTTTT
.	TRBD1	TRBJ1-6	TRBV27	CASSLDRGNSPLHF	TGTGCCAGCAGTTTAGACAGGGGTAATTCACCCCTCCACTTT
.	.	TRBJ1-4	TRBV5-1	CASSLTPGVNNEKLFF	TGCGCCAGCAGCTTAACCCCCGGGGTTAATAATGAAAAACTGTTTTTT
.	TRBD1	TRBJ1-2	TRBV2	CASRGTGTLYGYTF	TGTGCCAGCAGGGGGACAGGGACCCTTTATGGCTACACCTTC
.	.	TRBJ1-6	TRBV6-5	CAGKTGNSPLHF	TGTGCCGGAAAGACAGGCAATTCACCCCTCCACTTT
once	TRBD1	TRBJ1-6	TRBV19	CAGGQGRFNSPLHF	TGTGCCGGGGGACAGGGGAGGTTTAATTCACCCCTCCACTTT
once	TRBD2	TRBJ2-3	TRBV14	CASSQDPGLAAATQYF	TGTGCCAGCAGCCAAGATCCGGGACTAGCGGCGGCTACGCAGTATTTT
once	.	TRBJ1-5	TRBV10-3	CAISESQGQPQHF	TGTGCCATCAGTGAGTCCCAGGGTCAGCCCCAGCATTTT
.	TRBD2	TRBJ2-7	TRBV3-1/TRBV3-2	CASRVSGRDEQYF	TGTGCCAGTAGGGTTTCGGGGAGGGACGAGCAGTACTTC
.	.	TRBJ1-2	TRBV11-3	CASSSRGTYGYTF	TGTGCCAGCAGCTCCAGGGGTACCTATGGCTACACCTTC
once	.	TRBJ2-3	TRBV5-8	CASSSSGLSTDTQYF	TGTGCCAGCAGCTCCTCGGGACTTTCCACAGATACGCAGTATTTT
few	.	TRBJ2-7	TRBV27	CASSLWQNLEQYF	TGTGCCAGCAGTTTATGGCAGAATCTCGAGCAGTACTTC
.	TRBD1	TRBJ1-1	TRBV28	CASSRPGTGVTEAFF	TGTGCCAGCAGTCGCCCCGGGACAGGGGTTACTGAAGCTTTCTTT
few	TRBD2	TRBJ2-3	TRBV5-1	CASSSGGSTDTQYF	TGCGCCAGCAGCTCGGGGGGGAGTACAGATACGCAGTATTTT
.	TRBD1	TRBJ1-2	TRBV29-1	CSVATGVGYGYTF	TGCAGCGTAGCGACAGGGGTCGGCTATGGCTACACCTTC